This T cell receptor (beta chain) derives from a study of blood T cell repertoires in COVID-19. The table came from immunoSEQ multiplex PCR; TCRdb's copy has only in-frame clones and leaves some out. The table shows 180,000 or so clones, with approximately 85% occurring only once. From germline, CDR1 is SEHNR and CDR2 FQNEAQ (reference sequence). This CDR3 contains 16 residues. The V gene end was trimmed by 4 bases and the J gene end by 5 bases; junction bases not matched to a gene: 11. Sequences were obtained from peripheral blood. The rearrangement joins TRBV7-9 to TRBJ2-3, with 8 nucleotides matching TRBD2. The sequence derives from a woman of 80 years or more with acute or convalescent COVID-19. The CDR3 nucleotides are TGTGCCAGCAGCTCACCAGCGGGAGTGGGTAGAGATACGCAGTATTTT. This codes for CASSSPAGVGRDTQYF.